This T cell receptor beta chain came from a study of blood T cell repertoires in COVID-19. This CDR3 is 14 amino acids long. Germline CDR1 is SGHRS and CDR2 is YFSETQ. The germline V and J ends were trimmed by 1 base and 4 bases, with 11 bases remaining between them. Source study methods: For nucleated cells, counts were estimated from reference gene primer amplification. Using immunoSEQ multiplex PCR, the repertoire was profiled, and TCRdb retains in-frame clones only, with some absent. That table furnishes V, J and clone size, whereas the DNA furnished D and trimming. The sample shows over 100,000 clones, about 85% of them seen only once.

Sequencing was done on a sample of peripheral blood. J is TRBJ1-1 and V is TRBV5-1; D not resolved. This receptor was identified in a man aged 35 to 55 with acute or convalescent COVID-19. The CDR3 region is CASSLQQEGTEAFF. The CDR3 region has the DNA TGCGCCAGCAGCTTGCAGCAGGAGGGCACTGAAGCTTTCTTT.